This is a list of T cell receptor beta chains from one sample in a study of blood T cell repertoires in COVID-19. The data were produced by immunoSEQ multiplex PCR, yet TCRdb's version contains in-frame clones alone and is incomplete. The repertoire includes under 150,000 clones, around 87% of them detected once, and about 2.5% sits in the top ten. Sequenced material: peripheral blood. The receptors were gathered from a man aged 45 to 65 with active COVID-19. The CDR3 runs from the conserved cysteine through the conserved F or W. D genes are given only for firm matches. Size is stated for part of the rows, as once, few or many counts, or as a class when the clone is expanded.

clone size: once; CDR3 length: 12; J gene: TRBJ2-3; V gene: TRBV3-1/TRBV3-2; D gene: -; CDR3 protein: CASSQGEYTQYF; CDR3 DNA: TGTGCCAGCAGCCAAGGCGAGTATACGCAGTATTTT
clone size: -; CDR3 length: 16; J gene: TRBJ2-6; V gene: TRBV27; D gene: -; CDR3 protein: CASRSARGSGANVLTF; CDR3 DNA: TGTGCCAGCAGGTCCGCCAGGGGTTCAGGGGCCAACGTCCTGACTTTC
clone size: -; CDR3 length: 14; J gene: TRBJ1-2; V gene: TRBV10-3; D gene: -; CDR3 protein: CAIKRTALNYGYTF; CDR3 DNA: TGTGCCATCAAAAGGACAGCCCTTAACTATGGCTACACCTTC
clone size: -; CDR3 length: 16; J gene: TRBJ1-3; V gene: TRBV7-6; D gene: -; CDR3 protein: CASSLGQVFSGNTIYF; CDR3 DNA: TGTGCCAGCAGCCTAGGGCAGGTTTTCTCTGGAAACACCATATATTTT
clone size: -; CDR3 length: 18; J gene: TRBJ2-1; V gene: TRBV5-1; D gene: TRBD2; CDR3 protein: CASSLAPPASGGHNEQFF; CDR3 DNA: TGCGCCAGCAGCTTGGCCCCCCCGGCTAGCGGGGGTCACAATGAGCAGTTCTTC
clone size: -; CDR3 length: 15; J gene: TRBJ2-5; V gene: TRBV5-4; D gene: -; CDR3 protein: CASSPQGTNQETQYF; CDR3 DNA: TGTGCCAGCAGCCCCCAGGGGACTAACCAAGAGACCCAGTACTTC
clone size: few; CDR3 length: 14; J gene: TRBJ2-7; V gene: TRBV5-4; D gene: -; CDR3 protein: CASSVMGRSYEQYF; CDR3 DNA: TGTGCCAGCAGCGTAATGGGCAGGTCCTACGAGCAGTACTTC
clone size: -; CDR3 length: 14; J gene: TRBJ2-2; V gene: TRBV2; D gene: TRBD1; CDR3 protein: CASSGQGTTGELFF; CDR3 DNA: TGTGCCAGCAGTGGACAGGGAACGACCGGGGAGCTGTTTTTT
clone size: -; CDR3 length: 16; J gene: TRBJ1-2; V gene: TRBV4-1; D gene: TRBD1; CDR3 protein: CASSAPTGYGDYGYTF; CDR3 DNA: TGCGCCAGCAGCGCCCCGACAGGGTACGGAGACTATGGCTACACCTTC
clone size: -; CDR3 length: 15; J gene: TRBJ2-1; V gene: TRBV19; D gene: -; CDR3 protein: CASSLDGSSYNEQFF; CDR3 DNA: TGTGCCAGTAGCTTGGACGGGAGCTCCTACAATGAGCAGTTCTTC
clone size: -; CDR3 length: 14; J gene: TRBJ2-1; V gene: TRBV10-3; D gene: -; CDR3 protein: CAISGGVSYNEQFF; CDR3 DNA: TGTGCCATCAGCGGGGGAGTCTCCTACAATGAGCAGTTCTTC
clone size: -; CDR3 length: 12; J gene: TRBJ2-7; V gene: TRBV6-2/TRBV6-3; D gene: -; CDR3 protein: CASSPTGYEQYF; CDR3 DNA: TGTGCCAGCAGTCCGACTGGGTACGAGCAGTACTTC
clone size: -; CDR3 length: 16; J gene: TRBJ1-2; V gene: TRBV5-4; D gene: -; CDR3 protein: CASSLDRGQLRYGYTF; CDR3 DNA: TGTGCCAGCAGCTTAGATAGGGGACAACTCCGCTATGGCTACACCTTC
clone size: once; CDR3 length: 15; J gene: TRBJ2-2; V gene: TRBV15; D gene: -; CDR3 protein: CATSRDRLGTGELFF; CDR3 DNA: TGTGCCACCAGCAGAGATCGACTAGGGACCGGGGAGCTGTTTTTT
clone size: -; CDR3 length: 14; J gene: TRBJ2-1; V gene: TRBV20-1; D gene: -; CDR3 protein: CSASGGPSSNEQFF; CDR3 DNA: TGCAGTGCTAGTGGGGGGCCGAGTAGCAATGAGCAGTTCTTC
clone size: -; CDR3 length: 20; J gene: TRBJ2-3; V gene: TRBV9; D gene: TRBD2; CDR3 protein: CASSGMGLALISNRTDTQYF; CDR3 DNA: TGTGCCAGCAGCGGTATGGGACTAGCCCTGATATCAAACCGCACAGATACGCAGTATTTT
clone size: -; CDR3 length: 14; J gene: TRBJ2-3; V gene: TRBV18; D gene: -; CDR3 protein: CAIAQGPSTDTQYF; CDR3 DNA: TGTGCCATAGCTCAGGGGCCTAGCACAGATACGCAGTATTTT
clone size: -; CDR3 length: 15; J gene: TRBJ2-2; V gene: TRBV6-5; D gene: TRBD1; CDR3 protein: CATRDRLSATGELFF; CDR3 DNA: TGTGCCACCCGGGACAGGCTTTCGGCCACCGGGGAGCTGTTTTTT
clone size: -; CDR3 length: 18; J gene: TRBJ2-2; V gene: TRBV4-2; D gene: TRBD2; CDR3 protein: CASSQEGTGGLRTGELFF; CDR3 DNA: TGTGCCAGCAGCCAAGAAGGCACGGGGGGGCTCAGGACCGGGGAGCTGTTTTTT
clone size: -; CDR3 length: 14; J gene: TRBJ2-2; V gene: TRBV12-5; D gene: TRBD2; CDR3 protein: CASGRLADTGELFF; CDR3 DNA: TGTGCTAGTGGAAGACTAGCAGACACCGGGGAGCTGTTTTTT
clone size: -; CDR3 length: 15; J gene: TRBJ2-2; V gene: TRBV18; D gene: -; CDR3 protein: CASSVTGNPTGELFF; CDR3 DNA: TGTGCCAGCTCAGTTACAGGGAACCCAACCGGGGAGCTGTTTTTT
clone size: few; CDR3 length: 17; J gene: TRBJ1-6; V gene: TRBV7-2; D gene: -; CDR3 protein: CASSLVETSSYNSPLHF; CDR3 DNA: TGTGCCAGCAGCTTAGTGGAGACCAGCTCCTATAATTCACCCCTCCACTTT
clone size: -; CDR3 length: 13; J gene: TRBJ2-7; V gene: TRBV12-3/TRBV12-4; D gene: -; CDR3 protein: CASAYPGVYEQYF; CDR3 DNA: TGTGCCAGCGCCTACCCGGGGGTCTACGAGCAGTACTTC
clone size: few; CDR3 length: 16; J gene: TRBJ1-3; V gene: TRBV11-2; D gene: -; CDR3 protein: CASSSIKQERGNTIYF; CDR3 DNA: TGTGCCAGCAGCTCGATTAAACAGGAAAGAGGAAACACCATATATTTT
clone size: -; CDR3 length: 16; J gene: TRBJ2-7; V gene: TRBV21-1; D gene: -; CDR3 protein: CARLLPRLAGFDEQYF; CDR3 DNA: TGTGCCAGACTGCTCCCTAGACTAGCGGGGTTCGACGAGCAGTACTTC
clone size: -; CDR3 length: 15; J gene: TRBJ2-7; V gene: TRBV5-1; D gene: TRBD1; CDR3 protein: CASSLEGQAVDPQYF; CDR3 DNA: TGCGCCAGCAGCTTGGAGGGACAGGCCGTGGACCCGCAGTACTTC
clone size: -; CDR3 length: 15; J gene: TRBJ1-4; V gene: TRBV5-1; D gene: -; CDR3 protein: CASTWRQASNEKLFF; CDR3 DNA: TGCGCCAGCACCTGGAGACAGGCCTCTAATGAAAAACTGTTTTTT
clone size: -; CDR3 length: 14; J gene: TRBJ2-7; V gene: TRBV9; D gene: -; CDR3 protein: CASSVRAGPYEQYF; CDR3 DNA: TGTGCCAGCAGCGTCAGGGCAGGGCCCTACGAGCAGTACTTC